This passage covers 15 T cell receptor beta chains from one sample sequenced in a study of response to subunit inactivated influenza vaccine. TCRdb re-analysed the RT-PCR reads in MiXCR, keeping a single row per CDR3 protein. The sample has a few hundred thousand distinct CDR3 sequences, 12% to 15% seen once. Here the sequenced sample was PBMCs from blood, taken about 12 days after vaccination. Receptors originate from a middle-aged man who received an inactivated influenza vaccine.

V and J are TRBV2 and TRBJ2-5; 7 positions agree with TRBD1. The CDR3 sequence is 15 residues long. The trim removed 6 bases at V and 5 bases at J, leaving 12 bases unmatched. Per germline, CDR1 SNHLY and CDR2 FYNNEI. In DNA form, the CDR3 reads TGTGCCAGCAGATCTACAGGGGCGGGTGGGGAGACCCAGTACTTC. It is translated as CASRSTGAGGETQYF.

This clonotype occurred a few times. The rearrangement joins TRBV7-2 to TRBJ2-4, with a possible D match to TRBD2 (7 bases). The V end lost 5 bases, the J end lost 5 bases, and 16 bases lay between the germline ends. The CDR3 runs 15 residues. CDR1 and CDR2 (germline): SGHTA, FQGNSA. The CDR3 bases are TGTGCCAGCAGCCACCGGGCCGGGGGGCAAAACATTCAGTACTTC. Translated: CASSHRAGGQNIQYF.

This clonotype was observed a handful of times. The chain links TRBV7-2 to TRBJ1-2, with D possibly being TRBD1 (6 bases). Germline CDR1 is SGHTA and CDR2 is FQGNSA. Trimming stripped 5 bases from V and 7 bases from J, with 23 bases between. The CDR3 totals 16 residues. The CDR3 loop is CASSLSTGSRLGGYTF. The CDR3 DNA sequence: TGTGCCAGCAGCCTCTCGACAGGAAGCCGTTTAGGTGGCTACACCTTC. Full variable domain (missing parts from reference TRBV7-2 and TRBJ1-2): GAGVSQSPSNKVTEKGKDVELRCDPISGHTALYWYRQSLGQGLEFLIYFQGNSAPDKSGLPSDRFSAERTGGSVSTLTIQRTQQEDSAVYLCASSLSTGSRLGGYTFGSGTRLTVV.

This clonotype came up a few times. The gene calls are TRBV6-4 and TRBJ2-1; no clear D gene. The CDR3 contains 14 residues. Germline lookup yields CDR1 MRHNA and CDR2 SNTAGT. Trimming stripped 4 bases from V and 6 bases from J, with 13 bases between. The CDR3 reads CASSATGFGNEQFF. CDR3 DNA: TGTGCCAGCAGTGCCACCGGGTTTGGCAATGAGCAGTTCTTC.

This sequence joins TRBV28 and TRBJ2-3; unclear D gene. The CDR3 contains 16 residues. The germline CDR1 and CDR2 sequences are MDHEN and SYDVKM. Between the trimmed V and J ends, which lost 6 bases and 1 base, there was a span of 17 bases. The CDR3 loop reads CASRMGPVTRTDTQYF. The CDR3 DNA reads as TGTGCCAGCAGAATGGGCCCAGTAACACGCACAGATACGCAGTATTTT. The entire variable domain, with the rest obtained from reference TRBV28 and TRBJ2-3, is as follows: DVKVTQSSRYLVKRTGEKVFLECVQDMDHENMFWYRQDPGLGLRLIYFSYDVKMKEKGDIPEGYSVSREKKERFSLILESASTNQTSMYLCASRMGPVTRTDTQYFGPGTRLTVL.

The V gene is TRBV11-2, the J gene TRBJ2-1; 15 bases are a match to TRBD2. Trimming at V came to 1 base and at J to 1 base, leaving 8 bases not matched to a gene. CDR3 length equals 20 residues. CDR1 is SGHAT, CDR2 FQNNGV, per germline. The CDR3 DNA follows: TGTGCCAGCAGCTTAGGAGGTTGGGGACTAGCGGGAGGTTCCTACAATGAGCAGTTCTTC. Amino acids: CASSLGGWGLAGGSYNEQFF.

The chain couples TRBV6-5 to TRBJ2-1; 8 bases are shared with TRBD2. V was pared by 4 bases and J by 0 bases, with 5 bases of the junction left unmatched. The CDR3 extends over 16 amino acids. Germline assignment: CDR1 MNHEY and CDR2 SVGAGI. CDR3 loop: CASSSPAGASYNEQFF. The DNA for the CDR3 is TGTGCCAGCAGTTCCCCAGCGGGGGCCTCCTACAATGAGCAGTTCTTC.

This clonotype occurred a few times. This rearrangement joins TRBV12-3 or TRBV12-4 to TRBJ2-2; the match to TRBD1 covers 9 bases. V shed 5 bases, J shed 6 bases, and the junction held 10 bases outside the gene matches. This CDR3 has 16 residues. CDR3 in DNA: TGTGCCAGCAGTCCTAATTCCGGGACAGGGCCCGGGGAGCTGTTTTTT. It specifies CASSPNSGTGPGELFF.

This clonotype showed up many times. The V and J genes are TRBV29-1 and TRBJ2-1; 7 nucleotides match TRBD2. Germline values: CDR1 SQVTM, CDR2 ANQGSEA. The CDR3 runs to 13 residues. V gave up 7 bases and J gave up 9 bases; unmatched junction bases: 12. This CDR3 reads CSDPGTKQREQFF. The CDR3 DNA reads as TGCAGCGATCCCGGGACTAAGCAGCGTGAGCAGTTCTTC.

This clonotype was detected a few times. The chain couples TRBV7-6 to TRBJ2-1; D not certain. V was trimmed by 0 bases and J by 7 bases, leaving 10 bases between them. The CDR3 covers 14 residues. CDR1 and CDR2 (germline): SGHVS, FNYEAQ. CDR3: CASSLAETRNEQFF. The CDR3 bases are TGTGCCAGCAGCTTAGCGGAAACTCGGAATGAGCAGTTCTTC.

This clonotype was observed a handful of times. V is TRBV7-2 and J is TRBJ2-1, with 11 bases aligning to TRBD2. Germline CDR1 and CDR2: SGHTA and FQGNSA. Losses at the gene ends were 5 bases for V and 2 bases for J; bases not matched to a gene: 2. This CDR3 is 15 amino acids long. CDR3 bases: TGTGCCAGCAGCACGGGACTAGCGGCCTACAATGAGCAGTTCTTC. Translation: CASSTGLAAYNEQFF.

The chain links TRBV3-1 to TRBJ2-3, with D perhaps matching TRBD2 (5 bases). The V and J ends lost 1 base and 3 bases respectively, with 11 bases between them. This CDR3 spans 15 amino acids. CDR1 and CDR2 (germline): LGHDT, YNNKEL (reference sequence). The CDR3 reads CASSQVTGWTDTQYF. The CDR3 DNA reads TGTGCCAGCAGCCAAGTAACGGGGTGGACAGATACGCAGTATTTT.

The chain uses TRBV14 and TRBJ2-3; weak D call: TRBD1 (6 bases). V gave up 0 bases and J gave up 4 bases, with 11 bases separating them. CDR3 length equals 15 residues. Per germline, CDR1 SGHDN and CDR2 FVKESK. Written as DNA, the CDR3 is TGTGCCAGCAGCCAAGAGGGCAGGGGAGCAGATACGCAGTATTTT. Its protein product is CASSQEGRGADTQYF.

This chain connects TRBV15 to TRBJ1-6, with D perhaps matching TRBD1 (5 bases). The germline CDR1 and CDR2 sequences are LNHNV and YYDKDF (reference sequence). The V and J ends lost 1 base and 13 bases respectively, with 8 bases between them. The CDR3 extends over 12 amino acids. As DNA, the CDR3 is TGTGCCACCAGCAGAGTGGGACGGCCCCTCCACTTT. Protein product: CATSRVGRPLHF.

This clonotype has just a few counts. This rearrangement joins TRBV4-1 to TRBJ2-3; 9 bases fit TRBD2. Per the germline V gene, CDR1 is MGHRA and CDR2 is YSYEKL. CDR3 size: 15 residues. With 0 bases clipped from V and 10 bases from J, the junction kept 8 bases outside the gene matches. The CDR3 loop is CASSQEYPLAGSQYF. In DNA, the CDR3 is TGCGCCAGCAGCCAAGAATACCCCCTAGCGGGATCGCAGTATTTT.